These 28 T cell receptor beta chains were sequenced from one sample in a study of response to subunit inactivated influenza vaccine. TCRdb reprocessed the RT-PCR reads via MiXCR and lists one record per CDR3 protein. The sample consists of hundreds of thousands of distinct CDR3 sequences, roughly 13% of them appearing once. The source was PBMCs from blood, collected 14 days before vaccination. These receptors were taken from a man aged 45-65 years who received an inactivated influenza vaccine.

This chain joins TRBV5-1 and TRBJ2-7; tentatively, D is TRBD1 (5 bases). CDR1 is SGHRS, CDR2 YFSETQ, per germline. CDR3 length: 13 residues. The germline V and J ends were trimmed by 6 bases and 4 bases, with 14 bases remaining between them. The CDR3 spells CASTTTKGYEQYF. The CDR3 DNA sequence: TGCGCCAGCACCACTACAAAGGGGTACGAGCAGTACTTC.

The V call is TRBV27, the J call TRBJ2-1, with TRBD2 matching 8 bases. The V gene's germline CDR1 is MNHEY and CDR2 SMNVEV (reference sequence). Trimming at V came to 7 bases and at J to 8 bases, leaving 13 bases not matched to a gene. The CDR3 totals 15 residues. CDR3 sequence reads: CASNKIAGLADEQFF. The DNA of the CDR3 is TGTGCCAGCAACAAGATAGCGGGACTTGCAGATGAGCAGTTCTTC.

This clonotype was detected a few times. This CDR3 is CSVMFGQETQYF. The CDR3 nucleotides are TGCAGCGTGATGTTTGGCCAAGAGACCCAGTACTTC. The chain uses TRBV29-1 and TRBJ2-5, with D unresolved. V shed 6 bases and J shed 1 base, with 9 bases lying between them. CDR1 and CDR2 from the germline V gene are SQVTM and ANQGSEA. The CDR3 spans 12 residues. Drawing the rest from reference TRBV29-1 and TRBJ2-5, the complete variable domain is SAVISQKPSRDICQRGTSLTIQCQVDSQVTMMFWYRQQPGQSLTLIATANQGSEATYESGFVIDKFPISRPNLTFSTLTVSNMSPEDSSIYLCSVMFGQETQYFGPGTRLLVL.

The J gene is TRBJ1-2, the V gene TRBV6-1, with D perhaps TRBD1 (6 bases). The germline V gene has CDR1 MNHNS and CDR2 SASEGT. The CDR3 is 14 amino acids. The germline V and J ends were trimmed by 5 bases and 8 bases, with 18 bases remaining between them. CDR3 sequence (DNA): TGTGCCAGCAGTCCCCTGGGGGGCTCCTTCGGCTACACCTTC. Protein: CASSPLGGSFGYTF.

CDR3 loop: CASSDRTGGYEQYF. DNA of the CDR3: TGCGCCAGCAGCGATAGGACAGGGGGCTACGAGCAGTACTTC. The J gene is TRBJ2-7, the V gene TRBV5-1; 10 bases map to TRBD1. Per the germline V gene, CDR1 is SGHRS and CDR2 is YFSETQ. This CDR3 is built from 14 residues. Trimming at V came to 4 bases and at J to 3 bases, leaving 4 bases not matched to a gene.

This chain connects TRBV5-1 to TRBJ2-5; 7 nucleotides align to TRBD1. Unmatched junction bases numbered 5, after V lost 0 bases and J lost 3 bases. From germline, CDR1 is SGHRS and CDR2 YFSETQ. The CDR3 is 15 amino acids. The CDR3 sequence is CASSLVEGTEETQYF. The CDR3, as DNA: TGCGCCAGCAGCTTGGTTGAAGGGACAGAAGAGACCCAGTACTTC.

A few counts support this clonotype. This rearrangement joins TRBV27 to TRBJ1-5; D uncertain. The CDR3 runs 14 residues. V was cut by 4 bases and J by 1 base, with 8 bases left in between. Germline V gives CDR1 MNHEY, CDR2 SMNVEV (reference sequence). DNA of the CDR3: TGTGCCAGCAGTTCTTATAGCAGCAATCAGCCCCAGCATTTT. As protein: CASSSYSSNQPQHF.

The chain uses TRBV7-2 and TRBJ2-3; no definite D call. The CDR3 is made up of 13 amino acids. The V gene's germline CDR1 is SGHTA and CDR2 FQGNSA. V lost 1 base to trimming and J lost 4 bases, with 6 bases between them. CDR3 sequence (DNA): TGTGCCAGCAGCTTAGTAGGGCCAGATACGCAGTATTTT. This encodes CASSLVGPDTQYF.

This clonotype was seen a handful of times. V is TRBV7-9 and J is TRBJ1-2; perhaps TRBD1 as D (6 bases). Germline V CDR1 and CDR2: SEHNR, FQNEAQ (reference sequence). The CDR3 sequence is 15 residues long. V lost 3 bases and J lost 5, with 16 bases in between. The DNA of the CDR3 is TGTGCCAGCAGCTTCACAGGGACCCTTGAGTATGGCTACACCTTC. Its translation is CASSFTGTLEYGYTF.

CDR3 protein: CASSTGAGGPWNEQFF. The CDR3 nucleotides are TGCGCCAGCAGCACCGGGGCGGGAGGGCCGTGGAATGAGCAGTTCTTC. This chain uses TRBV5-1 with TRBJ2-1; TRBD2 agrees at 9 bases. Losses at the gene ends were 4 bases for V and 7 bases for J; bases not matched to a gene: 12. The CDR3 sequence is 16 residues long. CDR1 and CDR2 (germline): SGHRS, YFSETQ. Looking up the rest from reference TRBV5-1 and TRBJ2-1 gives the full variable domain: KAGVTQTPRYLIKTRGQQVTLSCSPISGHRSVSWYQQTPGQGLQFLFEYFSETQRNKGNFPGRFSGRQFSNSRSEMNVSTLELGDSALYLCASSTGAGGPWNEQFFGPGTRLTVL.

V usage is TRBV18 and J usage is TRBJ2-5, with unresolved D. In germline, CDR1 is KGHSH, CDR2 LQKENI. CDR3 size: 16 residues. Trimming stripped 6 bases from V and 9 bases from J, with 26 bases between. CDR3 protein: CASSNFRTHQEKAQYF. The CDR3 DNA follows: TGTGCCAGCTCGAACTTCCGCACCCACCAAGAGAAGGCCCAGTACTTC.

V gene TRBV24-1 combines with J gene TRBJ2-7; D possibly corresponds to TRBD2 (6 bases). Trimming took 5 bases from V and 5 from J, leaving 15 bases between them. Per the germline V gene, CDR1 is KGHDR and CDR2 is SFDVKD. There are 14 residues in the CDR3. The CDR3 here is CATSARGAGNEQYF. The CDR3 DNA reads TGTGCCACCAGTGCCCGGGGAGCGGGTAACGAGCAGTACTTC.

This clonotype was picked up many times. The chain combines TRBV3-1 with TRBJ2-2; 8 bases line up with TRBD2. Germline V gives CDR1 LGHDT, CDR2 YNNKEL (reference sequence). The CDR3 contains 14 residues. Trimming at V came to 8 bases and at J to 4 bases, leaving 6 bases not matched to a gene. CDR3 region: CASGKRELTGELFF. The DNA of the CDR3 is TGTGCCAGCGGAAAGCGGGAGCTCACCGGGGAGCTGTTTTTT. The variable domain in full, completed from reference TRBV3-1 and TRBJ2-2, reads DTAVSQTPKYLVTQMGNDKSIKCEQNLGHDTMYWYKQDSKKFLKIMFSYNNKELIINETVPNRFSPKSPDKAHLNLHINSLELGDSAVYFCASGKRELTGELFFGEGSRLTVL.

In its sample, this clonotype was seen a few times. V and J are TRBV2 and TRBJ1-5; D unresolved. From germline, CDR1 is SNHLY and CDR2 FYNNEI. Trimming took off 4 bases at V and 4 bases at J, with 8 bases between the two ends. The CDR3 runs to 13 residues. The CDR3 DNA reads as TGTGCCAGCAGTGTACGAGAAAATCAGCCCCAGCATTTT. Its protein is CASSVRENQPQHF.

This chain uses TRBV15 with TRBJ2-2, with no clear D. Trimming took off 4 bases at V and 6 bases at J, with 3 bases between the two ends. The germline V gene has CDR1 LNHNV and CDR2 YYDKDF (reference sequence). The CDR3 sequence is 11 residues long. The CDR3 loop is CATSTAGELFF. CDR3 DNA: TGTGCCACCAGCACAGCCGGGGAGCTGTTTTTT.

Here the CDR3 reads CASSLIWRGDGYTF. In DNA form, the CDR3 reads TGCGCCAGCAGCTTGATCTGGCGGGGCGATGGCTACACCTTC. The chain combines TRBV5-1 with TRBJ1-2; D is perhaps TRBD1 (5 bases). Germline V gene lookup returns CDR1 SGHRS and CDR2 YFSETQ. The CDR3 length is 14 residues. The germline V and J ends were trimmed by 1 base and 6 bases, with 13 bases remaining between them.

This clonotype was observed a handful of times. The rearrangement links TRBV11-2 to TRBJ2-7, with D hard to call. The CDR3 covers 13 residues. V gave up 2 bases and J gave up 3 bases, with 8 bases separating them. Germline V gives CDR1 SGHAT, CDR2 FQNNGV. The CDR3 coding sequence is TGTGCCAGCAGCTTACCCGCCAGCTACGAGCAGTACTTC. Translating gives CASSLPASYEQYF.

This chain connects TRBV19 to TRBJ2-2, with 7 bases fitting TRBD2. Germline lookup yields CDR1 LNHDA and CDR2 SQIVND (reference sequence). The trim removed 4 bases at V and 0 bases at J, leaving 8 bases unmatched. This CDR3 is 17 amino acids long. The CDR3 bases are TGTGCCAGTAGTAGGGGGAGGGGAACCGCGAACACCGGGGAGCTGTTTTTT. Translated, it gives CASSRGRGTANTGELFF.

The CDR3 region is CASSPAGVGANVLTF. CDR3 in DNA: TGCGCCAGCAGCCCCGCGGGGGTAGGGGCCAACGTCCTGACTTTC. The chain joins TRBV5-1 to TRBJ2-6; 7 bases are shared with TRBD2. CDR1 is SGHRS and CDR2 is YFSETQ in the germline V gene. Trimming removed 4 bases from V and 4 bases from J; junction bases left unmatched: 5. This CDR3 comprises 15 residues.

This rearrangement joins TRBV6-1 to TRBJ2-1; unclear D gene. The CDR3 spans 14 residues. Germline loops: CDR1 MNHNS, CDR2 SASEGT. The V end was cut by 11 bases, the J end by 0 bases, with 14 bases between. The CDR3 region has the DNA TGTGCCCCTAAGAGGAAGAGCTCCTACAATGAGCAGTTCTTC. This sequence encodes CAPKRKSSYNEQFF.

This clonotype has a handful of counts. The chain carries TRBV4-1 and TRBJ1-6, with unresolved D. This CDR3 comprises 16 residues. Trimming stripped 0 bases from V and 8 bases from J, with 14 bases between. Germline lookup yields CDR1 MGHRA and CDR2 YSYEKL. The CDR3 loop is CASSQDPPGRDSPLHF. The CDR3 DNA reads TGCGCCAGCAGCCAAGATCCCCCCGGGAGGGATTCACCCCTCCACTTT.

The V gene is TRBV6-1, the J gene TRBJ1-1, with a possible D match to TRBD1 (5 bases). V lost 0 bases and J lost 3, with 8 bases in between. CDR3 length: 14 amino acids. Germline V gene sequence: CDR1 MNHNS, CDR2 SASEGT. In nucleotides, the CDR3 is TGTGCCAGCAGTGAAGCAGGGGATTACACTGAAGCTTTCTTT. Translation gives CASSEAGDYTEAFF.

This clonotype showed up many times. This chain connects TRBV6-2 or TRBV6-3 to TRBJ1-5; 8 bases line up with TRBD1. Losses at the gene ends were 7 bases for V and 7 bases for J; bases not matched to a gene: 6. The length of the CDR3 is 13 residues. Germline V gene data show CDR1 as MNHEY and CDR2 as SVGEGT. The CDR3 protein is CASTAGGRQPQHF. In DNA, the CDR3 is TGTGCCAGCACAGCAGGGGGCCGGCAGCCCCAGCATTTT.

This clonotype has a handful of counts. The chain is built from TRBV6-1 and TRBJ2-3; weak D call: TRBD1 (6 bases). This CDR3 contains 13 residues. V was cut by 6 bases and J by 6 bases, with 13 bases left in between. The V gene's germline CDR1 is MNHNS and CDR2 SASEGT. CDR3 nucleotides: TGTGCCAGCAGCGGACAGCTCGCGGATACGCAGTATTTT. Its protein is CASSGQLADTQYF.

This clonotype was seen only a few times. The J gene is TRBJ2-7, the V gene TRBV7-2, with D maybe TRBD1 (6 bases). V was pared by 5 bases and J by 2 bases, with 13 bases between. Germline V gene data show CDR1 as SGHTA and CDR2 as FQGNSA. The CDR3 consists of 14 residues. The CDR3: CASSINRAPYEQYF. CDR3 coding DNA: TGTGCCAGCAGCATTAACAGGGCCCCCTACGAGCAGTACTTC.

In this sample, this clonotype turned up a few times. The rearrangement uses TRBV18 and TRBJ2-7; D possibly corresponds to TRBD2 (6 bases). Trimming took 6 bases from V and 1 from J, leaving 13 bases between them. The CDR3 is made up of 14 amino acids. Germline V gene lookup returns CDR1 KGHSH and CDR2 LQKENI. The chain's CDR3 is CASSQIGGSYEQYF. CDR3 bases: TGTGCCAGCTCCCAAATCGGGGGTTCCTACGAGCAGTACTTC.

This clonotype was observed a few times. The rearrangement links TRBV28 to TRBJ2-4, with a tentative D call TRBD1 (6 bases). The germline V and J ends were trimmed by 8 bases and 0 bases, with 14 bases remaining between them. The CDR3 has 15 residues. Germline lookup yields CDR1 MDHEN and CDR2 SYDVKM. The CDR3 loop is CASQGHLLAKNIQYF. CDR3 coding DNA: TGTGCCAGCCAGGGACACTTACTAGCCAAAAACATTCAGTACTTC.

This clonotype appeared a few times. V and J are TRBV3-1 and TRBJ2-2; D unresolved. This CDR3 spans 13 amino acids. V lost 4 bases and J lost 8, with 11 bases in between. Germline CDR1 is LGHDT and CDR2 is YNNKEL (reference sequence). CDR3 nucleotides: TGTGCCAGCAGCCCTTATTCCCCGGGGGAGCTGTTTTTT. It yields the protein CASSPYSPGELFF.